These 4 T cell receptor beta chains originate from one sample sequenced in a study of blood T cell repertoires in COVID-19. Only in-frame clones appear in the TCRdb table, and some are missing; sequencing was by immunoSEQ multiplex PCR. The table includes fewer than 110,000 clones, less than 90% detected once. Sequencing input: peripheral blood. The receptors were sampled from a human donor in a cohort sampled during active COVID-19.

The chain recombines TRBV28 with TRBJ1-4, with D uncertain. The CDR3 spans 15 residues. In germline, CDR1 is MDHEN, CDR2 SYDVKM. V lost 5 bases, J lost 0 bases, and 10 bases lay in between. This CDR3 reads CASSQPLATNEKLFF. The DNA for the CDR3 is TGTGCCAGCAGTCAACCACTTGCAACTAATGAAAAACTGTTTTTT.

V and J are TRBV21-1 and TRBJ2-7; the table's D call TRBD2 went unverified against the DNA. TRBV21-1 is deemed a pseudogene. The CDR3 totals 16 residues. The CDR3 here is CASRKYSGGAPHEQYF. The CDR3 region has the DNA TGTGCCAGCAGGAAATATAGCGGGGGGGCCCCTCACGAGCAGTACTTC.

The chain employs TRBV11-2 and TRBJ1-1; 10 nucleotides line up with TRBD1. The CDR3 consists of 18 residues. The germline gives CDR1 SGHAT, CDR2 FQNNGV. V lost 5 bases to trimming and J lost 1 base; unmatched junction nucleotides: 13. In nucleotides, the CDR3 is TGTGCCAGCAGCCGGAGCCTACCGGGACAGGGGACGAACACTGAAGCTTTCTTT. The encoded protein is CASSRSLPGQGTNTEAFF.

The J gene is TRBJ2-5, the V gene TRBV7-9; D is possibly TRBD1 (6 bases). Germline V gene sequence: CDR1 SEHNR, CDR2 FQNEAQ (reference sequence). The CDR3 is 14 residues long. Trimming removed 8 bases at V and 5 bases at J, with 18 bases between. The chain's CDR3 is CASGDNRVRETQYF. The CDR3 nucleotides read TGTGCCAGCGGGGATAACAGGGTGCGGGAGACCCAGTACTTC.